This T cell receptor beta chain was documented in a study of T cells in Graves' hyperthyroidism and ophthalmopathy (dated by TCRdb to between 2019 and 2020). About the full investigation: Peripheral blood samples were taken at the time of initial diagnosis, prior to any treatment. The 100 discovery patients were randomly split 7:3 into training and test sets. An independent validation cohort of 18 to 20 hyperthyroidism patients and 17 patients who later progressed to ophthalmopathy tested prospective prediction of ophthalmopathy. In several Graves' hyperthyroidism patients, the study also compared T-cell repertoires from thyroid tissue with T-cell repertoires from blood. TCR Vbeta CDR3 sequencing of some 140 peripheral blood samples (over 40 ophthalmopathy, 75 or so hyperthyroidism and roughly 17 progressor patients) is reported in the paper. Once sampling was done, hyperthyroidism patients were given methimazole at a starting dose of 30 mg daily, whereas ophthalmopathy patients were given high-dose intravenous methylprednisolone. To identify TCR V-J signatures that set the groups apart, the researchers used a discovery cohort of 100 or so patients, made up of approximately 43 with Graves' ophthalmopathy and some 58 with stable Graves' hyperthyroidism. Study-level results and caveats: During validation, the model predicted progression to ophthalmopathy a median of approximately 6 months ahead of onset, with 70.59% sensitivity and about 75% specificity. Sample size was not statistically predetermined, and blinding of investigators to group allocation was not performed. Most expanded thyroid clonotypes (frequency above 0.001) were also found in blood, which suggests that blood repertoires may mirror thyroid immune responses. A model built on a 13 V-J signature distinguished ophthalmopathy from stable hyperthyroidism, reaching roughly 88% sensitivity and around 82% specificity in cross-validation and 80%/75% in testing.

Graves' hyperthyroidism was defined as stable when no progression to ophthalmopathy occurred over 18 months of follow-up. The hyperthyroidism patients were between 18 and 65 years old and newly diagnosed, with a disease duration of less than 2 months. The study excluded patients with uncontrolled infections, other autoimmune diseases, pregnancy or lactation. Diagnoses were established on the basis of clinical symptoms, serum thyroxine and TRAb, thyroid ultrasound, and orbital computed tomography. Ficoll-Paque density gradient centrifugation was used to isolate PBMCs from 9.5 to 10 ml of fresh peripheral blood. Trizol reagent was used to extract total RNA, and RNA quality was then checked on an Agilent 2100 Bioanalyzer. The sample holds a few counts of this clonotype. Its antigen target is currently unknown. Base qualities are not provided; no much larger clone lies one nucleotide away. V and J are truncated by 5 bases and 5 bases respectively, leaving an intervening sequence of 15 bases. The CDR1 and CDR2 encoded by the germline V gene (reference sequence) are LNHDA and SQIVND. Reading from cysteine to phenylalanine, the CDR3 counts 14 amino acids. Left in the record is the CDR3 DNA by itself, 42 bases read in frame from the first base.

TCR beta CDR3 regions were amplified from RNA transcripts. For the first round of RT-PCR on the TCR CDR3, the HTBI primer set was used together with the Qiagen OneStep RT-PCR kit. Libraries were constructed in a second round of multiplex PCR, after which size selection and purification were performed. Paired-end sequencing of the libraries was performed with 100 bp reads on an Illumina HiSeq2000. Concerning the study's data processing: Raw data were processed with SOAPnuke, discarding reads with adapters, uncalled bases, mean Phred below 15, or no exact constant-primer or identifier match. COPE v1.2.5 was used to merge the high-quality paired reads, and each unique nucleotide sequence was defined as a clonotype. Clonotypes were aligned to IMGT TRBV, TRBD and TRBJ reference segments using MiTCR v1.1. The analysis was restricted to V-J combinations with a frequency above 0.0001, which together covered roughly 99% of the repertoires. The TCS score was defined as F50 (clonal expansion) divided by E x V (chaos), with BLOSUM62-based TCRdist calculated between CDR3 peptides within each V-J. Welch's t-statistics and random forest reduced roughly 540 V-J features to 13, which were used in a naive Bayes classifier (R e1071). TCRdb trimmed public reads at Q25 via fastp, called clones via MiXCR and kept in-frame beta chains. Entries are consolidated by CDR3 protein sequence, retaining the most common genes and DNA. For this entry, the V and J calls and clone size follow TCRdb and not the study's own pipeline. A total of over 650,000 distinct CDR3 sequences appear in this sample, about 15% of them only once. The top ten hold over 7.5% of the sample.

This sequence uses TRBV19 and TRBJ2-5; possibly the D gene is TRBD2, per 6 matching bases. The source is a young man with Graves' hyperthyroidism. Sequenced: blood. The CDR3 sequence is CASSPILARETQYF. The sequenced DNA is TGTGCCAGTAGTCCTATTCTAGCGAGGGAGACCCAGTACTTC.